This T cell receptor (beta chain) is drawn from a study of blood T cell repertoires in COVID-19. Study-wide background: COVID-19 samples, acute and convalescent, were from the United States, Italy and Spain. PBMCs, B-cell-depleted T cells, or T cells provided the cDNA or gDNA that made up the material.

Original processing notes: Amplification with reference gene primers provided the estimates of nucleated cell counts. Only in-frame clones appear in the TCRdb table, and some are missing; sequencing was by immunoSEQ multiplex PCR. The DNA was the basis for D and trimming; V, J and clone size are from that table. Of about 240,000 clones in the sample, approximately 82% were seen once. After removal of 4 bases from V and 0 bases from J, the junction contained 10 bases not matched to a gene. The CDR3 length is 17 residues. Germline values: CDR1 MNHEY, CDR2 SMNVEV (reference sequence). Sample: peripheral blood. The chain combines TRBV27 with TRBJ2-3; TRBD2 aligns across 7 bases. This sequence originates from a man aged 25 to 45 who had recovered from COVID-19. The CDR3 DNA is TGTGCCAGCAGTTGGGCGGGGGAGCCAACAAGCACAGATACGCAGTATTTT. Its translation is CASSWAGEPTSTDTQYF.